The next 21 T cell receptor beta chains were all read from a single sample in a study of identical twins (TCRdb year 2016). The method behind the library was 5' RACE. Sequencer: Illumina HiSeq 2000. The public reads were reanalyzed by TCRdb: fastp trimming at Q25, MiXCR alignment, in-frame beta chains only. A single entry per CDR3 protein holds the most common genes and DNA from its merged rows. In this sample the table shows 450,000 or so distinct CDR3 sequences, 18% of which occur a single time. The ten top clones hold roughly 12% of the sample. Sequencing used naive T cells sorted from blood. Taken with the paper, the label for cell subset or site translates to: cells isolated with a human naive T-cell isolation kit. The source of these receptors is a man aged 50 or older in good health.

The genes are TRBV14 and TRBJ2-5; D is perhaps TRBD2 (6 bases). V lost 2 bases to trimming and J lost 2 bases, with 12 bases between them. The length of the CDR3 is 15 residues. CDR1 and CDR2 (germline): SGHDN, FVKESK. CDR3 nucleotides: TGTGCCAGCAGCCAATCGGGACTCGGACAAGAGACCCAGTACTTC. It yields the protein CASSQSGLGQETQYF.

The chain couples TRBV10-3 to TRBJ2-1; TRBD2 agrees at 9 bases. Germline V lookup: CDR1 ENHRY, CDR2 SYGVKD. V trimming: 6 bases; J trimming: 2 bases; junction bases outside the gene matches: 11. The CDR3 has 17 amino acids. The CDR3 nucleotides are TGTGCCATCAGGAAAGGACTAGCGAGCGAAACCTACAATGAGCAGTTCTTC. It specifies CAIRKGLASETYNEQFF.

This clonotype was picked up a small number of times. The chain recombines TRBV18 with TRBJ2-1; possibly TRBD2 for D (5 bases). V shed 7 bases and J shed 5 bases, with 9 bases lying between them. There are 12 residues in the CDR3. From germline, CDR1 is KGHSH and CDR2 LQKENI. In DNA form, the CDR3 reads TGTGCCAGCTGGTCCGGGAACAATGAGCAGTTCTTC. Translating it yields CASWSGNNEQFF.

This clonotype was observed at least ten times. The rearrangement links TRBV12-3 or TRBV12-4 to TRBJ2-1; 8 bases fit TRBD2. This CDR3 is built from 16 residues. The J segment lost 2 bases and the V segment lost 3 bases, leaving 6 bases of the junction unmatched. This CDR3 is CASSFGGGGPYNEQFF. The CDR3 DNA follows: TGTGCCAGCAGTTTTGGAGGCGGGGGGCCCTACAATGAGCAGTTCTTC.

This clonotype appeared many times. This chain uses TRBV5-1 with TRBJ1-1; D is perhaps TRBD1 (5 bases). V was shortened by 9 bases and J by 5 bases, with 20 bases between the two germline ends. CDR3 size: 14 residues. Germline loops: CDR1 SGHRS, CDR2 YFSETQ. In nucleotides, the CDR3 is TGCGCCACGAGTGAGTCAGGGCGAAGAACTGAAGCTTTCTTT. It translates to CATSESGRRTEAFF.

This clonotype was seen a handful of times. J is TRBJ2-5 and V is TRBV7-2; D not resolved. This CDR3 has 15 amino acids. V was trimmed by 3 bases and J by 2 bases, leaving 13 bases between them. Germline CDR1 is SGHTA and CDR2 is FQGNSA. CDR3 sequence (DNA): TGTGCCAGCAGCTTGTCCGTAAGCACTCAAGAGACCCAGTACTTC. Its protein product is CASSLSVSTQETQYF.

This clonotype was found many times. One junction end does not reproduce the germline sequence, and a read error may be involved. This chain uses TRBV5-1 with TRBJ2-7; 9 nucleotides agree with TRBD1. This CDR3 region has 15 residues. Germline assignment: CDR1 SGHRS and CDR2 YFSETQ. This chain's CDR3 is CASSQDRGSSYEQYF. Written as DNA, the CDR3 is TGTGCCAGCAGTCAAGACAGGGGGTCTTCCTACGAGCAGTACTTC.

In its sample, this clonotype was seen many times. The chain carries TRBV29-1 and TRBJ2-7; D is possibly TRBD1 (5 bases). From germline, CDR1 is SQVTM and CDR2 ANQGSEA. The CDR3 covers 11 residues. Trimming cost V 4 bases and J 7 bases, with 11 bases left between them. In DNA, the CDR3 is TGCAGCGTTGTAGGGGCATATGAGCAGTACTTC. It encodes CSVVGAYEQYF.

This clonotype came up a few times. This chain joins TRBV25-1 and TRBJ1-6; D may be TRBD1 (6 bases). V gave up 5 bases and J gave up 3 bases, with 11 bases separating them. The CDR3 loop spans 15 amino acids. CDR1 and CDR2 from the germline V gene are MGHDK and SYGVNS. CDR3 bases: TGTGCCAGCAGTTCCGGGACACTCTATAATTCACCCCTCCACTTT. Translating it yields CASSSGTLYNSPLHF.

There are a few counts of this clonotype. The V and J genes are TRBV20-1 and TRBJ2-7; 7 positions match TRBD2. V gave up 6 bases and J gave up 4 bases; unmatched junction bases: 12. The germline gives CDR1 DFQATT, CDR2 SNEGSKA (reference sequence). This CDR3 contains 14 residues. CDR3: CSASGRTSLYEQYF. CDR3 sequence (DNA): TGCAGTGCGAGTGGCCGGACTAGTCTATACGAGCAGTACTTC.

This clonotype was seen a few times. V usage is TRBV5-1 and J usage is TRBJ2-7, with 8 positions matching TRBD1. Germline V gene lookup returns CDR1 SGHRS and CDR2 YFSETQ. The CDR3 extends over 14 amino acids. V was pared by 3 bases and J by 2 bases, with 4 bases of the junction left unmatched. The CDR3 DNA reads TGCGCCAGCAGCTCCCGGGACAGGACCTACGAGCAGTACTTC. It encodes CASSSRDRTYEQYF. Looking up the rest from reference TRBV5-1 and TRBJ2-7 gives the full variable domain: KAGVTQTPRYLIKTRGQQVTLSCSPISGHRSVSWYQQTPGQGLQFLFEYFSETQRNKGNFPGRFSGRQFSNSRSEMNVSTLELGDSALYLCASSSRDRTYEQYFGPGTRLTVT.

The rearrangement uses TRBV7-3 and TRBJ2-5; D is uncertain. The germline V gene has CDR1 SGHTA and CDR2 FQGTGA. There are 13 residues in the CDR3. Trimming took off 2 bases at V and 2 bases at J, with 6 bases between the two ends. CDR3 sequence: CASSLSPQETQYF. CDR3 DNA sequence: TGTGCCAGCAGCTTATCGCCTCAAGAGACCCAGTACTTC.

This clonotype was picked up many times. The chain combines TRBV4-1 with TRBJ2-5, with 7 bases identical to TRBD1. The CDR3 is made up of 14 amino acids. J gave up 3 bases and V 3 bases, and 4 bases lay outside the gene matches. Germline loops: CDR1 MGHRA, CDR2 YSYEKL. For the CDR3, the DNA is TGCGCCAGCAGCCAGGCTCAGGGGGAAGAGACCCAGTACTTC. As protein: CASSQAQGEETQYF.

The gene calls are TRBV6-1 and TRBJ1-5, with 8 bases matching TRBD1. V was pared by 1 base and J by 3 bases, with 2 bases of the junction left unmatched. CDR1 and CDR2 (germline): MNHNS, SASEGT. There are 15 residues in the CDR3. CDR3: CASSEEGQANQPQHF. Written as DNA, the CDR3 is TGTGCCAGCAGTGAAGAGGGACAGGCCAATCAGCCCCAGCATTTT.

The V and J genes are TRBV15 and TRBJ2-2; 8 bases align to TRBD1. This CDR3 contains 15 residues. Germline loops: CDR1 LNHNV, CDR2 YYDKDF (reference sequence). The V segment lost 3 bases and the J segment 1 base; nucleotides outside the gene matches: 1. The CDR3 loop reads CATSRGQVNTGELFF. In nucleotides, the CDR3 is TGTGCCACCAGCAGGGGACAGGTGAACACCGGGGAGCTGTTTTTT. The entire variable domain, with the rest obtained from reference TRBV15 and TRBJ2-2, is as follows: DAMVIQNPRYQVTQFGKPVTLSCSQTLNHNVMYWYQQKSSQAPKLLFHYYDKDFNNEADTPDNFQSRRPNTSFCFLDIRSPGLGDTAMYLCATSRGQVNTGELFFGEGSRLTVL.

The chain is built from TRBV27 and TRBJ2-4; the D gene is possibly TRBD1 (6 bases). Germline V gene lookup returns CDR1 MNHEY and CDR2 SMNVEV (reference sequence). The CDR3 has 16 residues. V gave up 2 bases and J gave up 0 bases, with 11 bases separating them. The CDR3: CASSLDRTLAKNIQYF. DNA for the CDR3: TGTGCCAGCAGTTTAGACAGGACTCTAGCCAAAAACATTCAGTACTTC.

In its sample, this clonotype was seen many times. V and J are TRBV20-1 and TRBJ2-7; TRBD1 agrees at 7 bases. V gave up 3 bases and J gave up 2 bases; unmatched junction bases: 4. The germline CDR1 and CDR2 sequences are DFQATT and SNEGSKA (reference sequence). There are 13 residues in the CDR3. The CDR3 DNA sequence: TGCAGTGCTAGCAGGGGGAGAACCTACGAGCAGTACTTC. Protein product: CSASRGRTYEQYF.

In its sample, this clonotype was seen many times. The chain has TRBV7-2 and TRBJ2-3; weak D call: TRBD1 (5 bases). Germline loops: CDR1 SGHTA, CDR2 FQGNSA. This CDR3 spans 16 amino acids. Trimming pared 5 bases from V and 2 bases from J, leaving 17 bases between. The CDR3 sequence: CASSPQGLRFTDTQYF. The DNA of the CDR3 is TGTGCCAGCAGCCCCCAGGGCTTACGGTTCACAGATACGCAGTATTTT. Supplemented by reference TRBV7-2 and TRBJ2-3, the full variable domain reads GAGVSQSPSNKVTEKGKDVELRCDPISGHTALYWYRQSLGQGLEFLIYFQGNSAPDKSGLPSDRFSAERTGGSVSTLTIQRTQQEDSAVYLCASSPQGLRFTDTQYFGPGTRLTVL.

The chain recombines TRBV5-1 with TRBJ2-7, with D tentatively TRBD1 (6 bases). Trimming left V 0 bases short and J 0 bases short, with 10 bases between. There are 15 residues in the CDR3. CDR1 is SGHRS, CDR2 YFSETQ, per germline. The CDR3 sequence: CASSLAQGSSYEQYF. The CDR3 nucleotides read TGCGCCAGCAGCTTGGCCCAGGGGAGCTCCTACGAGCAGTACTTC.

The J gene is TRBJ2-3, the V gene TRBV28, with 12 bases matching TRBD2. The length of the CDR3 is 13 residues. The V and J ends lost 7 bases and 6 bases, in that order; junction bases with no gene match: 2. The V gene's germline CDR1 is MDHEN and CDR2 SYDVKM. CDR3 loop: CASKGTSGDTQYF. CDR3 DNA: TGTGCCAGCAAGGGGACTAGCGGGGATACGCAGTATTTT.

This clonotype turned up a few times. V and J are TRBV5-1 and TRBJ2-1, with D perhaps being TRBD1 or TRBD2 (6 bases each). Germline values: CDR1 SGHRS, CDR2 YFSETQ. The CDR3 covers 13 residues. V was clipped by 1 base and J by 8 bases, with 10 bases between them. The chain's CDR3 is CASSLMGGDEQFF. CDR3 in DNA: TGCGCCAGCAGCTTGATGGGGGGCGATGAGCAGTTCTTC. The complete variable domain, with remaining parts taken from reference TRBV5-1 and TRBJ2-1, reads KAGVTQTPRYLIKTRGQQVTLSCSPISGHRSVSWYQQTPGQGLQFLFEYFSETQRNKGNFPGRFSGRQFSNSRSEMNVSTLELGDSALYLCASSLMGGDEQFFGPGTRLTVL.